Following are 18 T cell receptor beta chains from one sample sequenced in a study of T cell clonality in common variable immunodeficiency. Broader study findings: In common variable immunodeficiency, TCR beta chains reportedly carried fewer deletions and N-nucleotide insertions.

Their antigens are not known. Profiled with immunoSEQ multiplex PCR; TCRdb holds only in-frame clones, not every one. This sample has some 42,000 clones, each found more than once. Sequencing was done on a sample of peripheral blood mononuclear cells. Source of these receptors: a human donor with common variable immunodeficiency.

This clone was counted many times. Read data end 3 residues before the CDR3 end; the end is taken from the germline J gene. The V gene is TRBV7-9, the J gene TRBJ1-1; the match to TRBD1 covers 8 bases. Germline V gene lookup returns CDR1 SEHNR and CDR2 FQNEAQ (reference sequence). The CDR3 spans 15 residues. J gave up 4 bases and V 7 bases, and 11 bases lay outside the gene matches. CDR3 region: CASTMAGQGGTEAFF. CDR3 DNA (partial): TGTGCCAGCACAATGGCCGGACAGGGAGGCACTGAA.

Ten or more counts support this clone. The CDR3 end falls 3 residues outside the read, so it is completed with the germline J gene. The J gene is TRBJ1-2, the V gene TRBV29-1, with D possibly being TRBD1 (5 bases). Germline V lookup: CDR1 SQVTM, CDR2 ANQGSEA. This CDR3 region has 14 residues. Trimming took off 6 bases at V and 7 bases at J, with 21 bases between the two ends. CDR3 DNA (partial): TGCAGCGTGGCCTTTCAGGGAGTCGAGGTTGGC. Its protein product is CSVAFQGVEVG. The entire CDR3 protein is CSVAFQGVEVGYTF.

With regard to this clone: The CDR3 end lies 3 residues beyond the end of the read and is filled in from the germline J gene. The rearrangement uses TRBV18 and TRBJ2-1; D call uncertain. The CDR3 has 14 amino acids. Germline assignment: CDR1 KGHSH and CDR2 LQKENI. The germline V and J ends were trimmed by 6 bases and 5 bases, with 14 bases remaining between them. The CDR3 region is CASSPGRANNEQFF. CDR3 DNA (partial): TGTGCCAGCTCCCCCGGAAGGGCTAACAATGAG.

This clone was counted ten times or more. The CDR3 loop is CASSFDEKLFF. The CDR3 DNA, read in part, is TGTGCCAGCAGCTTCGATGAAAAA. The rearrangement uses TRBV11-2 and TRBJ1-4; D call uncertain. Read sequence stops 3 residues before the CDR3 end, and the germline J gene provides the missing end. Trimming removed 3 bases from V and 6 bases from J, with 2 bases in between. Germline values: CDR1 SGHAT, CDR2 FQNNGV. This CDR3 region has 11 residues.

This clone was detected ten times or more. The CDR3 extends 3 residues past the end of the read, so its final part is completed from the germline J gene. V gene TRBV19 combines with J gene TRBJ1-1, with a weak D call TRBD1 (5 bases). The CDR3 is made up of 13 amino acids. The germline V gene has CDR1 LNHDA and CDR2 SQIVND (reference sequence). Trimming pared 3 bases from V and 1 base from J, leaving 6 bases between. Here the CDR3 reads CASSIDRNTEAFF. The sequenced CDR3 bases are TGTGCCAGTAGTATCGACAGGAACACTGAA.

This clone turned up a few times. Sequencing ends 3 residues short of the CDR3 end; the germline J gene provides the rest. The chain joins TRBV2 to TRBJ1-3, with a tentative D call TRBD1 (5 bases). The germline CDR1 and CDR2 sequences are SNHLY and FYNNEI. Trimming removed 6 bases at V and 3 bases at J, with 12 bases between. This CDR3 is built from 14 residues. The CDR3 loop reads CASSVTGGGNTIYF. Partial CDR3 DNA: TGTGCCAGCAGCGTTACAGGAGGTGGAAACACC.

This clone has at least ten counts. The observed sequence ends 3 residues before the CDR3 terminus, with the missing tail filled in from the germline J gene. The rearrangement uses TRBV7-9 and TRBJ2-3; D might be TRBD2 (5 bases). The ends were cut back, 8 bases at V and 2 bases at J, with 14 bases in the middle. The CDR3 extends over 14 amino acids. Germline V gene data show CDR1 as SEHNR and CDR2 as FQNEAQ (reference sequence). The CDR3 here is CASGGLFFTDTQYF. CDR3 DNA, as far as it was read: TGTGCCAGCGGCGGGCTTTTCTTCACAGATACG.

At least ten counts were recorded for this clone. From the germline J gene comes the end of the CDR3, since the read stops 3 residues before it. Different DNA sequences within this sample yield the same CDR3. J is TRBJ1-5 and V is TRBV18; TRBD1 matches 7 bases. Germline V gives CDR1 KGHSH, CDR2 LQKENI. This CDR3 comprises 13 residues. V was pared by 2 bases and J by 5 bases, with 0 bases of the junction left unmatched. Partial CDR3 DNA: TGTGCCAGCTCACCAGACAGGGATCAGCCC. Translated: CASSPDRDQP. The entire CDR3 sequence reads CASSPDRDQPQHF.

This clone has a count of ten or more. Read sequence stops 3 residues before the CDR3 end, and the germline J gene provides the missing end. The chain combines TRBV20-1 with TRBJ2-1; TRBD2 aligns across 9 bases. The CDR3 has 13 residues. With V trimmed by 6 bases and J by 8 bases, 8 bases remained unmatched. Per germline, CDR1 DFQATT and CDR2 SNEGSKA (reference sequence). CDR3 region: CSAQGLARDEQFF. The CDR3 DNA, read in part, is TGCAGTGCCCAGGGACTAGCTCGCGATGAG.

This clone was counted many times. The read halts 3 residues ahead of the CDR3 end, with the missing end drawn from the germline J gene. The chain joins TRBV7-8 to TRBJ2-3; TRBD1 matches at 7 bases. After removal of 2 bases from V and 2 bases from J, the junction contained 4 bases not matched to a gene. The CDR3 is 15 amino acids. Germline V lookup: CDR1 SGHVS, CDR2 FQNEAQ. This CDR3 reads CASSLKDRVTDTQYF. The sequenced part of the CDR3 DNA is TGTGCCAGCAGCTTAAAAGACAGGGTCACAGATACG.

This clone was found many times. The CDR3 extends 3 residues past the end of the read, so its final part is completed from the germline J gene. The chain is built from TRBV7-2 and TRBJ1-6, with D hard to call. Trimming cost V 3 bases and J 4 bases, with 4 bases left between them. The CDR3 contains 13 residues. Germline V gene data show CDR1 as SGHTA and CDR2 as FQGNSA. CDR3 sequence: CASSFGYNSPLHF. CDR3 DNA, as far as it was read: TGTGCCAGCAGCTTCGGTTATAATTCACCC.

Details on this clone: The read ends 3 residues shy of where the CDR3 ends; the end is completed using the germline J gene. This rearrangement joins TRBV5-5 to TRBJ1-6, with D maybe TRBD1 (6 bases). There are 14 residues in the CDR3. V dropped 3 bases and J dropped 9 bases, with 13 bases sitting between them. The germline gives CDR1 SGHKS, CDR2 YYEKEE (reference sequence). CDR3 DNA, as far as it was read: TGTGCCAGCAGCTCGGGAGCAGGGGTTTCACCC. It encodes CASSSGAGVSP. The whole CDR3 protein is CASSSGAGVSPLHF.

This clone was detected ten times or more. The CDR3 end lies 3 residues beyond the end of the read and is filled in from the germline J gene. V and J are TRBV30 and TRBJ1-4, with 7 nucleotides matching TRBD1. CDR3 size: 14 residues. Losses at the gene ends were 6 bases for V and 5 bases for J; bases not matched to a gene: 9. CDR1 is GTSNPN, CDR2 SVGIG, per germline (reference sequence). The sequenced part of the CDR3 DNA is TGTGCCTGTACCTCCGGGACAGAGAATGAAAAA. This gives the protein CACTSGTENEK. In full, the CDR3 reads CACTSGTENEKLFF. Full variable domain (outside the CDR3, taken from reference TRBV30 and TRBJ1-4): SQTIHQWPATLVQPVGSPLSLECTVEGTSNPNLYWYRQAAGRGLQLLFYSVGIGQISSEVPQNLSASRPQDRQFILSSKKLLLSDSGFYLCACTSGTENEKLFFGSGTQLSVL.

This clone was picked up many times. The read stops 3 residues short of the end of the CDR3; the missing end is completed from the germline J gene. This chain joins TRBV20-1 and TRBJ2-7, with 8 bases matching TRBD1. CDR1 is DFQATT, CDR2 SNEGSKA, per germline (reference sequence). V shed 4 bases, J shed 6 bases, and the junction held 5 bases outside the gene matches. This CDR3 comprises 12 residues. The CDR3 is CSATSGGSEQYF. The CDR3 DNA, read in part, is TGCAGTGCTACGTCAGGGGGCAGCGAG.

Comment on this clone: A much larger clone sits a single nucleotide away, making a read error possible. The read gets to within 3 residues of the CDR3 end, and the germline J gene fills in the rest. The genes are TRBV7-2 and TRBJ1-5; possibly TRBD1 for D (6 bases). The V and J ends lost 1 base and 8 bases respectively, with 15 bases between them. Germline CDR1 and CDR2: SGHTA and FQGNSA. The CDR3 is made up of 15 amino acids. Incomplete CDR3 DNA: TGTGCCAGCAGCTTAGTCGGCAGGGGTGGCAAGCCC. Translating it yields CASSLVGRGGKP. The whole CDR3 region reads CASSLVGRGGKPQHF.

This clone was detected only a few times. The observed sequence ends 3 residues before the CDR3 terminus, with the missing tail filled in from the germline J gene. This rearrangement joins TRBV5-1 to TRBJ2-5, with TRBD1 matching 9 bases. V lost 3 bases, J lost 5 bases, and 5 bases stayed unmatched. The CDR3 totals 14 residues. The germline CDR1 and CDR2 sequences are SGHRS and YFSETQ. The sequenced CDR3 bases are TGCGCCAGCAGCTCCGGGACAGGGTTCGAGACC. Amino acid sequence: CASSSGTGFET. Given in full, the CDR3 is CASSSGTGFETQYF.

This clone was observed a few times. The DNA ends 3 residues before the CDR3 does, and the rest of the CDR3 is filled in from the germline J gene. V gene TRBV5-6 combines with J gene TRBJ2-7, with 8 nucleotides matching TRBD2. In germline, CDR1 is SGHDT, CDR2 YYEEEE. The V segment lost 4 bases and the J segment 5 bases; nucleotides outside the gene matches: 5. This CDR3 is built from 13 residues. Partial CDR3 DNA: TGTGCCAGCAGCCTCGGGGGGGGGAACGAG. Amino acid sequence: CASSLGGGNE. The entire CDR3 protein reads CASSLGGGNEQYF.

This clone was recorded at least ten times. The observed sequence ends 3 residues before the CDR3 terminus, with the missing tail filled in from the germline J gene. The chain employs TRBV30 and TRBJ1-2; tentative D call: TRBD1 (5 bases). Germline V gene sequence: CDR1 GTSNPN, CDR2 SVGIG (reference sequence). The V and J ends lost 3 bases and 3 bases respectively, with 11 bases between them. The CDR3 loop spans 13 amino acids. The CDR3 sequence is CAWSPDRDYGYTF. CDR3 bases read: TGTGCCTGGAGCCCTGACAGAGACTATGGC.